The 7 T cell receptor beta chains below all came from one sample that was sequenced in a study of blood T cell repertoires in COVID-19. TCRdb's table, derived via immunoSEQ multiplex PCR, lists solely in-frame clones and lacks some. Here the sample spans more than 100,000 clones, roughly 89% being singletons. Material: peripheral blood. Receptors were obtained from a woman older than 75 in a cohort sampled during active COVID-19.

V usage is TRBV10-2 and J usage is TRBJ2-2, with 13 bases identical to TRBD2. Trimming at V came to 6 bases and at J to 4 bases, leaving 5 bases not matched to a gene. Germline lookup yields CDR1 WSHSY and CDR2 SAAADI. This CDR3 is 16 amino acids long. The CDR3 is CASSRLAGGSTGELFF. The CDR3 nucleotides read TGCGCCAGCAGCCGACTAGCGGGAGGAAGCACCGGGGAGCTGTTTTTT.

This sequence joins TRBV2 and TRBJ1-1, with D uncertain. CDR3 length: 13 residues. Germline V lookup: CDR1 SNHLY, CDR2 FYNNEI. The V end lost 7 bases, the J end lost 3 bases, and 12 bases lay between the germline ends. This CDR3 is CASKERAYTEAFF. In DNA form, the CDR3 reads TGTGCCAGCAAAGAGCGGGCCTACACTGAAGCTTTCTTT.

The chain combines TRBV2 with TRBJ1-2; weak D call: TRBD1 (5 bases). The CDR3 runs to 14 residues. The germline gives CDR1 SNHLY, CDR2 FYNNEI. V was trimmed by 3 bases and J by 6 bases, leaving 14 bases between them. The CDR3 loop is CASSDELRGNGYTF. The CDR3 nucleotides read TGTGCCAGCAGTGACGAACTCCGGGGGAATGGCTACACCTTC.

V usage is TRBV6-5 and J usage is TRBJ2-1; the D is unclear. The V end lost 8 bases, the J end lost 2 bases, and 13 bases lay between the germline ends. Germline CDR1 reads MNHEY; CDR2 reads SVGAGI. This CDR3 is 14 amino acids long. Here the CDR3 DNA reads TGTGCCAGCGGGCCAGCTAAGACCTACAATGAGCAGTTCTTC. Amino acid sequence: CASGPAKTYNEQFF.

In its sample, this clone was seen once. Other nucleotide sequences from this sample produce the same CDR3. CDR3 sequence (DNA): TGTGCCAGTAGCAGGGAAAATAGCAATCAGCCCCAGCATTTT. It codes for CASSRENSNQPQHF. This chain connects TRBV6-5 to TRBJ1-5; a possible D gene is TRBD1 (5 bases). V was clipped by 9 bases and J by 0 bases, with 12 bases between them. Germline V CDR1 and CDR2: MNHEY, SVGAGI. The CDR3 contains 14 residues.

The chain uses TRBV6-6 and TRBJ1-1; D ambiguous. V gave up 6 bases and J gave up 0 bases, with 11 bases separating them. From germline, CDR1 is MNHNY and CDR2 SVGAGI (reference sequence). The CDR3 runs to 14 residues. Written as DNA, the CDR3 is TGTGCCAGCAGGGTACAGAACATGAACACTGAAGCTTTCTTT. Protein sequence: CASRVQNMNTEAFF.

J is TRBJ2-5 and V is TRBV7-3, with 7 positions matching TRBD1. The CDR3 length is 13 residues. Germline V lookup: CDR1 SGHTA, CDR2 FQGTGA. The J segment lost 5 bases and the V segment lost 5 bases, leaving 5 bases of the junction unmatched. The CDR3 nucleotides are TGTGCCAGCAGCCCGACAGGGTACGAGACCCAGTACTTC. As protein: CASSPTGYETQYF.